Included here is one T cell receptor (beta chain) sequence, with context. No antigen is known for it. This specimen comes from a study of T cells expressing NK-cell markers. With the 5' RACE reads reprocessed, TCRdb shows one record per CDR3 protein and no DNA. The sample features about 460,000 distinct CDR3 sequences, with 1.4% to 1.5% in its top ten. The study, taken as a whole, reports: Several donors likewise had their CD3+CD56-NKG2C+ fraction led by these clonotypes.

Germline V gene sequence: CDR1 SGHRS, CDR2 YFSETQ. The CDR3 sequence is 15 residues long. Sequencing was performed on blood T cells: a sorted CD56 or NKG2C T cell subset, CD4+ or CD8+ T cells, or bulk PBMC T cells (not recorded which). This TCR was recovered from a woman aged 45-60 years in good health. V is TRBV5-1 and J is TRBJ1-3. CDR3 region: CASTGDSSSGNTIYF.